This is a list of T cell receptor beta chains from one sample in a study of read filtering for tumor transcriptome and immune sequencing. TCRdb processed the reads anew with MiXCR; each CDR3 protein has one entry. The repertoire consists of 100,000 to 150,000 distinct CDR3 sequences, with roughly 13% occurring once and the leading ten covering around 8.2%. The sample taken for sequencing was a population of CD138-negative cells sorted from bone marrow. The receptors were sampled from a donor at least 40 years old with multiple myeloma. Each CDR3 is given with its conserved first and last residue. D genes are given only for firm matches. Clone size is given for some rows only: seen once, a few or many times, or a class if the clone is expanded.

v_gene	abundance	d_gene	j_gene	CDR3nt	CDR3aa
TRBV6-2/TRBV6-3	many	NA	TRBJ1-1	TGTGCCAGCAGTTACGCGCGGCACGGAGCTTTCTTT	CASSYARHGAFF
TRBV7-2	NA	NA	TRBJ2-7	TGTGCCAGCAGCTTAACCCGAACGACGGAGGAGCAGTACTTC	CASSLTRTTEEQYF
TRBV2	many	TRBD2	TRBJ2-1	TGTGCCAGCAGTCCCCGGCTAGCGGGAGGGAAAATCTACAATGAGCAGTTCTTC	CASSPRLAGGKIYNEQFF
TRBV19	few	NA	TRBJ2-7	TGTGCCAGTAGTATAGATCAGGGGACGGACTACGAGCAGTACTTC	CASSIDQGTDYEQYF
TRBV29-1	many	TRBD1	TRBJ1-1	TGCAGCGTTCTGACAGGGATCGACACTGAAGCTTTCTTT	CSVLTGIDTEAFF
TRBV10-3	many	TRBD1	TRBJ2-7	TGTGCCGCCCGACAGGGGATCTCCTACGAGCAGTACTTC	CAARQGISYEQYF
TRBV19	many	NA	TRBJ1-5	TGTGCCAGTAGTATATCTGGGAGCAATCAGCCCCAGCATTTT	CASSISGSNQPQHF
TRBV6-6	many	TRBD1	TRBJ2-3	TGTGCCAGCAGTTACTCGGGACAGTGGAGCACAGATACGCAGTATTTT	CASSYSGQWSTDTQYF
TRBV6-5	many	TRBD2	TRBJ2-7	TGTGCCAGCAGTCAGGGACTAGCGGGGACCTACGAGCAGTACTTC	CASSQGLAGTYEQYF
TRBV19	many	TRBD1	TRBJ1-4	TGTGCCAGTAGCGCCGGGACAGGGGGTATAAGAACTAATGAAAAACTGTTTTTT	CASSAGTGGIRTNEKLFF
TRBV7-9	many	NA	TRBJ2-1	TGTGCCAGCAGCTGGGCGGGTCCCCGCTCCTACAATGAGCAGTTCTTC	CASSWAGPRSYNEQFF
TRBV7-9	many	NA	TRBJ1-3	TGTGCCAGCAGCTTTGAGAGGGAGCCTGGAAACACCATATATTTT	CASSFEREPGNTIYF
TRBV5-5	many	TRBD1	TRBJ2-2	TGTGCCAGCAGCCCAGGACAGGCCGTCACCGGGGAGCTGTTTTTT	CASSPGQAVTGELFF
TRBV5-6	many	NA	TRBJ2-2	TGTGCCAGCAGCCTCGGGGAGCTGTTTTTT	CASSLGELFF
TRBV10-3	many	TRBD2	TRBJ2-7	TGTGCCATCAGCCCGGGACTAGCCGGGTCCTACGAGCAGTACTTC	CAISPGLAGSYEQYF
TRBV6-1	many	NA	TRBJ2-3	TGTGCCAGCACCCCGGCGGAGGCGGGAAGAGATACGCAGTATTTT	CASTPAEAGRDTQYF
TRBV7-9	many	NA	TRBJ1-5	TGTGCCAGCAGCCCAGACGGGGCCGGCAATCAGCCCCAGCATTTT	CASSPDGAGNQPQHF
TRBV12-3/TRBV12-4	many	NA	TRBJ2-3	TGTGCCAGCAGGAGCAGCGAGCGCCCGGGGCATACGCAGTATTTT	CASRSSERPGHTQYF
TRBV20-1	few	NA	TRBJ2-7	TGCAGTGCTAGGGAGGAGAGGGGGTCCTACGAGCAGTACTTC	CSAREERGSYEQYF
TRBV18	many	NA	TRBJ2-7	TGTGCCAGCTCACCAGCCAGGGCCCACGAGCAGTACTTC	CASSPARAHEQYF
TRBV20-1	many	NA	TRBJ1-1	TGCAGTGCGGGGAACACTGAAGCTTTCTTT	CSAGNTEAFF
TRBV2	many	NA	TRBJ2-4	TGTGCCAGCTTTCCCGCGGGAGCCAAAAACATTCAGTACTTC	CASFPAGAKNIQYF
TRBV7-3	many	NA	TRBJ2-3	TGTGCCAGCTCGGCGGGGTCTAGCACAGATACGCAGTATTTT	CASSAGSSTDTQYF
TRBV5-1	NA	TRBD1	TRBJ2-3	TGCGCCAGCAGCCAGGGGGCCTACACAGATACGCAGTATTTT	CASSQGAYTDTQYF
TRBV10-3	many	NA	TRBJ2-5	TGTGCCATCAGTGAGTCGATAAAGGAAGTATCCCAAGAGACCCAGTACTTC	CAISESIKEVSQETQYF
TRBV11-2	many	TRBD1	TRBJ1-1	TGTGCCAGCAGACCAAGGACAGGGGGCCGGACTGAAGCTTTCTTT	CASRPRTGGRTEAFF
TRBV30	few	NA	TRBJ1-5	TGTGCCTGGAGTGAGACAGGTATCCAGCCCCAGCATTTT	CAWSETGIQPQHF
TRBV7-9	many	NA	TRBJ2-1	TGTGCCAGCAGCCACGGACAGAATTCCTACAATGAGCAGTTCTTC	CASSHGQNSYNEQFF
TRBV7-9	many	NA	TRBJ2-7	TGTGCCAGCAGCCCTGTCGTCAGGGGTCCCGAGCAGTACTTC	CASSPVVRGPEQYF
TRBV3-1	many	NA	TRBJ1-2	TGTGCCAGCAGCCAAGTTGGAGCCGCCACGGGGAAGGCTAACTATGGCTACACCTTC	CASSQVGAATGKANYGYTF
TRBV7-9	NA	NA	TRBJ2-1	TGTGCCAGCAGCGCCTTATTCGATAGCTCCTACAATGGGCAGCTCTTC	CASSALFDSSYNGQLF
TRBV7-9	NA	TRBD2	TRBJ2-7	TGTGCCAGCGGACTAGCGGGAAACTCCTACGAGCAGTACTTC	CASGLAGNSYEQYF
TRBV20-1	many	NA	TRBJ2-3	TGCAGTGCTAGAGATTCCGGAGTCCCAGATACGCAGTATTTT	CSARDSGVPDTQYF
TRBV7-2	few	TRBD1	TRBJ2-7	TGTGCCAGCAGCTGGACAGGGGCGAGCTCCTACGAGCAGTACTTC	CASSWTGASSYEQYF
TRBV7-2	many	NA	TRBJ2-5	TGTGCCAGCAGCTTACCCCCAACCCAAGAGACCCAGTACTTC	CASSLPPTQETQYF